This T cell receptor (beta chain) was obtained from a study of blood T cell repertoires in COVID-19. Per the authors' pipeline: The assay estimated nucleated cells by amplifying reference gene primers. Sequenced by immunoSEQ multiplex PCR; TCRdb stores in-frame clones only, minus some. That table gives V, J and clone size, and the DNA gave D and trimming. This sample has tens of thousands of clones, with over 80% found just once. V lost 7 bases and J lost 4; bases outside the gene matches: 3. From germline, CDR1 is ENHRY and CDR2 SYGVKD. The CDR3 loop spans 12 amino acids. The sequenced material came from peripheral blood. The source of this sequence is a man aged 70 or older with acute or convalescent COVID-19. This chain joins TRBV10-3 and TRBJ2-7; TRBD1 matches 8 bases. Here the CDR3 reads CAIKDRAYEQYF. The CDR3 region has the DNA TGTGCCATCAAGGACAGGGCTTACGAGCAGTACTTC.